This T cell receptor (beta chain) is from a study of cytomegalovirus exposure and HLA in healthy donors (dated by TCRdb to the late 2010s). A note on the overall study: According to an earlier analysis of 587 of the donors, 150 million to 200 million T cells yielded 90 million to 140 million unique TCR beta sequences and about 300 Gb of sequence data. An early release that covered about 600 HLA-typed donors contained about 300 gigabases of sequencing data and 75 million to 100 million unique TCR sequences. Among the roughly 380 genotyped donors, around 81% belonged to the genetic ancestry cluster associated with self-reported Caucasian donors. The study aimed to test whether cataloging public T cell receptors could reveal signatures of past pathogen exposure. The study used immunosequencing to profile the T cell repertoires of 666 subjects and linked those repertoires to cytomegalovirus serostatus. In addition to the first cohort of hundreds of subjects, a separate validation cohort of under 150 different subjects was used. To predict cytomegalovirus infection status, the study combined high-throughput TCR immunosequencing, statistical association of individual TCRs with disease status, and machine learning. In a later analysis, previously published TCR beta repertoires from 666 donors were re-analyzed and high-resolution HLA genotyping was added so that TCR occurrence patterns could be studied. In the later analysis, no new phenotypic data were used to find candidate immune exposures; instead, reliance was placed on TCR beta sequences and their occurrence across donors. An earlier analysis of roughly 600 of the donors used high-throughput TCR beta sequencing to judge whether each TCR beta V gene segment behaved as functional or pseudogenic. Alongside the repertoire data, information on donor age, sex, ethnicity and CMV serostatus was compiled. A later genetic analysis used genome-wide SNP genotypes for about 65% of the 666 donors, treating that subset as a discovery cohort. All discovery cohort repertoires had been generated on a single sequencing platform. HLA typing covered class I and class II loci at four-digit resolution. The number of donors typed differed by locus, with roughly 620-630 for A, B, C, DRB1 and DQB1, 522 for DQA1, approximately 580 for DPA1, and some 450 for DPB1. About five DR-DQ haplotypes were handled as single units for association and clustering, since linkage in the cohort was strong. Among about 400 genotyped donors of the cohort, an average of approximately 240,000 unique TCR beta nucleotide sequences was sequenced per donor, of which about 19% were non-productive.

The cohort consisted of fewer than 700 healthy bone marrow donors. All cohort members were sampled while nominally healthy, although unrecorded immune exposures were likely present. The donor was CMV seropositive and belonged to the group of 270 or so seropositive cohort members. Each donor provided a peripheral blood sample, and peripheral blood mononuclear cells were used for TCR beta sequencing. The Qiagen DNeasy Blood Extraction Kit was used to extract genomic DNA from the blood cell samples. Receptor amplification or capture employed the immunoSEQ multiplex PCR assay. The multiplex PCR relied on a mix of 60 forward primers for TCR Vbeta segments and 13 reverse primers for TCR Jbeta segments. The CDR3 region of rearranged TCR beta genes was amplified from genomic DNA by a multiplex PCR assay. On the Illumina HiSeq System, the amplified TCR beta libraries were sequenced as 87-base-pair reads. For the original study's pipeline: Across the 670 or so repertoires, a later analysis counted approximately 75 million unique TCR beta chains, around 11 million of which were shared by at least two donors. Raw reads were error-corrected and collapsed into unique sequences with a nearest-neighbor algorithm that merged closely related sequences to remove PCR and sequencing errors. Alignment of CDR3 sequences to IMGT reference sequences was used to assign V, D and J gene segments. Each retained sequence needed at least a six-nucleotide match to both a V gene segment and a J gene segment. Rearrangements were classified as productive when the CDR3 lacked stop codons and remained in frame with V and J, and all other rearrangements were classified as non-productive. CDR3 was defined by IMGT convention, running from the second conserved V-encoded cysteine to the conserved J-encoded phenylalanine. Sequences without an unambiguous match to a single V gene segment were excluded from the earlier analysis of over 500 of the donors. An earlier analysis of 450 to 650 of the donors called V segments functional above 56.7% productive rearrangements and segregating when the between-donor standard deviation exceeded 5%. A statistical classification framework was built to diagnose cytomegalovirus status from the catalog of TCR beta chain sequences. V and J gene assignment, in a later analysis, came from comparing TCR nucleotide sequences with IMGT/GENE-DB human TR gene sequences. A later analysis assigned CDR3 sequences and most-parsimonious VDJ recombination scenarios with the TCRdist pipeline. In a later analysis, each TCR beta chain was defined by its CDR3 amino acid sequence together with its V-gene family, and reads without a unique V-gene family were excluded. A later analysis removed 500 to 650 highly shared, low-generation-probability nucleotide sequences to deal with suspected cross-contamination and a sequencing artifact. In a later analysis, a clonal expansion index for each public chain was calculated from normalized within-repertoire ranks of inferred template counts. A later analysis computed generation probabilities with a VDJ recombination model fitted to out-of-frame rearrangements, and checked the results against IGoR. Hypergeometric tests were used in a later analysis to score TCR-TCR, TCR-HLA and TCR-CMV co-occurrence, with a repertoire-size bias correction applied to the TCR pairs. False discovery rates were estimated in a later analysis by permuting HLA or CMV assignments 20 times. In a later analysis, co-occurring TCRs were grouped using DBSCAN, with TCRdist sequence similarity added in when clustering inside HLA-allele-positive subsets. Repertoires with fewer than 30,000 or more than 120,000 public chains were left out of co-occurrence clustering, as were roughly five repertoires with anomalous nucleotide sharing. In its TCRdb copy, this immuneACCESS table keeps in-frame sequences only and misses some clones. Where compared with another copy, unresolved V genes explain less than half of these, and the others have no known cause. V and J calls and clone size are as listed in that table; D and trimming were resolved from the DNA. The sample table holds approximately 150,000 clones, of which roughly 67% were seen once. The ten largest make up 5.4% of the sample.

The V end gives up 6 bases and the J end 4 bases, leaving 7 bases in the junction not matched to a gene. Including cysteine and phenylalanine, the CDR3 has 15 amino acids. The CDR3 DNA has 45 bases and is translated from base 1. CDR1 and CDR2 (SNHLY, FYNNEI) derive from the germline V gene. Broad study findings and their caveats: The cohort was sequenced for TCR beta chains only, and without alpha or paired-chain data the features that could be detected were limited. In vitro tests confirmed that a few of the cytomegalovirus-associated TCR beta chains recognize cytomegalovirus antigens. A further reported finding was that TCR beta sequences accurately predicted the HLA-A and HLA-B alleles for most subjects in the first cohort. Specific HLA alleles were associated with roughly 17,000 TCR beta sequences at a false discovery rate of 0.05 in a later analysis. According to a later analysis, TCR association rates differed among HLA loci, with DRB1 alleles showing the most associated TCRs and HLA-C alleles showing the fewest. In a later analysis, HLA-associated TCR beta chains showed more clonal expansion and lower generation probabilities than non-associated chains that were equally common. When HLA alleles, especially DR and DQ, strongly co-occurred, TCR associations were difficult to assign to individual alleles. A later analysis reported that several top co-occurrence clusters appeared linked to parvovirus B19, influenza, CMV and Epstein-Barr virus. The study listed over 150 TCR beta chains as associated with cytomegalovirus. According to a later analysis, most CMV-associated TCR beta chains appeared to be HLA-restricted, and the HLA associations seemed to be driven largely by CMV exposure. An association between a missense DCLRE1C variant and V-gene and J-gene trimming of TCR beta chains was found in a later genetic analysis and replicated in an independent cohort. Because counts were too low, approximately 18 rarely observed V segments, including chromosome 9 orphons, were excluded from the earlier analysis of 587 of the donors. Linkage disequilibrium might explain the correlated functional status among segregating V segments, but an unknown experimental factor could not be excluded. HLA typing was unavailable for some donors at each locus, so association tests used only the typed subset. Most TCR sequences were seen in very few donors, while some public TCRs were found in many individuals. The classifier was reported to diagnose cytomegalovirus status with high specificity and sensitivity in both the original cohort and the validation cohort. In an earlier analysis of fewer than 750 of the donors, most TCR beta V segments were observed in productive rearrangements about 87% or about 30% of the time, broadly matching IMGT annotations. In a later genetic analysis, fewer N-insertions in productive TCRs were reported among donors in an Asian-associated ancestry cluster than the approximately 630-donor mean. Immune exposure information for the cohort was limited to CMV serostatus. Some IMGT-functional V segments, including TRBV6-2 and TRBV6-3, could not be told apart with the 87-base-pair reads, so those segments were excluded. Presence/absence analyses assumed roughly uniform sequencing depth across donors, an assumption that may not hold. The authors suggested that the approach could potentially be extended to other disease states and immunological phenotypes. The sequencing pipeline was judged likely to have produced a cluster of highly shared sequence variants as a technical artifact.

About this clone: The specificity of this receptor is unknown. No much larger clone is present one base from it, and per-base qualities are unavailable.

The rearranged segments are TRBV2 and TRBJ1-2, with 11 junctional bases fitting TRBD1. Material: PBMCs. This TCR was sampled from a woman under 30 in good health and CMV-seropositive. The base sequence is TGTGCCAGCAGGGACGGACAGGGGGCCGGCTATGGCTACACCTTC. This sequence encodes CASRDGQGAGYGYTF.